These 10 T cell receptor beta chains came from one sample sequenced in a study of cytotoxic CD8 clonotypes in ibrutinib-treated CLL (dated by TCRdb to the early 2020s). The time point label corresponds to: approximately 2 years on ibrutinib. Libraries were made using the immunoSEQ multiplex PCR assay. Drawn from immuneACCESS, this table holds only the in-frame rearrangements with V and J called that TCRdb kept. Clones are partly lost; checked studies trace under half to an unresolved V gene and leave the rest unexplained. The sample table records over 120,000 clones; about 78% of these occur just once. The ten top clones hold 4.5% to 6.5% of the sample. Source: PBMCs, taken after 24 months of ibrutinib treatment. These receptor sequences come from a human donor with chronic lymphocytic leukemia.

This chain connects TRBV28 to TRBJ1-2; D is uncertain. The CDR3 is made up of 12 amino acids. V was trimmed by 2 bases and J by 4 bases, leaving 5 bases between them. Germline V gene lookup returns CDR1 MDHEN and CDR2 SYDVKM. CDR3 sequence: CASSLDLYGYTF. The CDR3 DNA follows: TGTGCCAGCAGTTTAGACCTCTATGGCTACACCTTC.

This chain links TRBV7-8 with TRBJ2-1, with D hard to call. This CDR3 spans 12 amino acids. The V end was cut by 7 bases, the J end by 3 bases, with 7 bases between. CDR1 and CDR2 from the germline V gene are SGHVS and FQNEAQ. The CDR3 sequence is CASTRIYNEQFF. The DNA of the CDR3 is TGTGCCAGCACGCGTATCTACAATGAGCAGTTCTTC.

V is TRBV7-2 and J is TRBJ2-7; D may be TRBD1 or TRBD2 (6 bases each). Trimming removed 5 bases from V and 1 base from J, with 9 bases in between. CDR1 is SGHTA, CDR2 FQGNSA, per germline. The CDR3 consists of 13 residues. This chain's CDR3 is CASSRGRSYEQYF. The CDR3 DNA follows: TGTGCCAGCAGCCGGGGGCGGTCCTACGAGCAGTACTTC.

There are a few counts of this clone. The genes are TRBV5-6 and TRBJ2-5; D gene uncertain. The CDR3 covers 14 residues. CDR1 and CDR2 from the germline V gene are SGHDT and YYEEEE. V lost 1 base and J lost 0, with 7 bases in between. The CDR3 region has the DNA TGTGCCAGCAGCTTGTTTGTCAACCAAGAGACCCAGTACTTC. Translated, it gives CASSLFVNQETQYF.

The V and J genes are TRBV6-5 and TRBJ1-2; D may be TRBD1 (5 bases). Trimming shortened V by 2 bases and J by 4 bases, and 11 bases separated the two germline ends. Germline-derived CDR1 and CDR2 are MNHEY and SVGAGI. The CDR3 consists of 14 residues. This CDR3 is CASSYGRDGYGYTF. The CDR3 nucleotides read TGTGCCAGCAGTTACGGGCGGGACGGCTATGGCTACACCTTC.

This clone was picked up a small number of times. V and J are TRBV4-1 and TRBJ1-5; unclear D gene. This CDR3 region has 15 residues. Germline V gene lookup returns CDR1 MGHRA and CDR2 YSYEKL. Deletions cut 0 bases from V and 3 bases from J, with 9 bases between. CDR3 region: CASSQEWQNNQPQHF. DNA of the CDR3: TGCGCCAGCAGCCAAGAGTGGCAGAACAATCAGCCCCAGCATTTT.

This clone was seen a handful of times. This chain links TRBV18 with TRBJ1-5; TRBD1 is a possible D gene (6 bases). The CDR3 length is 16 residues. CDR1 and CDR2 from the germline V gene are KGHSH and LQKENI. The V end was cut by 3 bases, the J end by 1 base, with 13 bases between. CDR3 protein: CASSPYREGSNQPQHF. The CDR3 DNA reads as TGTGCCAGCTCACCTTACAGGGAGGGCAGCAATCAGCCCCAGCATTTT.

The chain carries TRBV5-1 and TRBJ2-1, with D possibly being TRBD2 (6 bases). Deletions cut 0 bases from V and 9 bases from J, with 16 bases between. The CDR3 has 15 amino acids. Germline lookup yields CDR1 SGHRS and CDR2 YFSETQ. CDR3 protein: CASSLAGGLRGEQFF. For the CDR3, the DNA is TGCGCCAGCAGCTTGGCCGGGGGACTGCGGGGTGAGCAGTTCTTC.

For the CDR3, the DNA is TGTGCCAGCAGTCGGGGGCGGGAGGGCCTTGATGAGCAGTTCTTC. Translating it yields CASSRGREGLDEQFF. The rearrangement uses TRBV27 and TRBJ2-1, with TRBD2 matching 9 bases. With 5 bases clipped from V and 8 bases from J, the junction kept 10 bases outside the gene matches. Germline V lookup: CDR1 MNHEY, CDR2 SMNVEV (reference sequence). This CDR3 spans 15 amino acids.

This clone was seen a single time. V gene TRBV5-1 combines with J gene TRBJ1-2; possible D gene TRBD1, 5 bases. The CDR3 has 12 amino acids. Trimming removed 5 bases at V and 6 bases at J, with 11 bases between. Germline-derived CDR1 and CDR2 are SGHRS and YFSETQ. CDR3 protein: CASRDIADGYTF. DNA of the CDR3: TGCGCCAGCAGGGACATTGCGGATGGCTACACCTTC.